The next 22 T cell receptor beta chains were all read from a single sample in a study of tumor-infiltrating lymphocytes in primary liver carcinoma. The template, 450 to 650 ng total RNA, yielded TCR beta cDNA made with a constant-region primer. Nested multiplex PCR, run for three rounds with slightly modified ARM-PCR, yielded TCR beta libraries. Investigators reported that the first two PCR rounds, at roughly 11 cycles each, used TRBV1-TRBV30 forward primers with a C-beta reverse primer. TCRdb called the multiplex PCR reads again in MiXCR, with one record for every CDR3 protein. Of tens of thousands of distinct CDR3 sequences listed, more than 70% are singletons. Unsorted bulk tissue, about 18-31 mg of it, served as the source for co-extraction of RNA and DNA. The sample taken for sequencing was liver tumor tissue from sampling region 5. Subset in this sample: tumor region T5, tumor centre. The source is a woman aged 30 to 39 with primary liver carcinoma and hepatitis B virus infection.

The chain uses TRBV6-5 and TRBJ2-6; D not certain. Deletions cut 6 bases from V and 6 bases from J, with 15 bases between. Germline V gene data show CDR1 as MNHEY and CDR2 as SVGAGI. The CDR3 contains 15 residues. In DNA form, the CDR3 reads TGTGCCAGCAGGAATTGGGATCCTGTGGCCAACGTCCTGACTTTC. Residues: CASRNWDPVANVLTF.

This clonotype occurred once. Germline is not matched at one junction end, which may reflect a read error. The V gene is TRBV11-2, the J gene TRBJ2-7, with unresolved D. Germline CDR1 and CDR2: SGHAT and FQNNGV. There are 13 residues in the CDR3. The CDR3 loop is CVSVLSSVYEQYF. The CDR3 DNA sequence: TGTGTCAGCGTCCTGTCTAGTGTATACGAGCAGTACTTC.

The rearrangement joins TRBV11-2 to TRBJ2-7; 7 nucleotides align to TRBD2. The CDR3 runs 12 residues. Germline loops: CDR1 SGHAT, CDR2 FQNNGV. The V and J ends lost 8 bases and 11 bases, in that order; junction bases with no gene match: 12. The CDR3 protein is CASLDRGGVKYF. The DNA for the CDR3 is TGTGCCAGCTTAGATCGTGGGGGGGTTAAGTACTTC. The full variable domain, in which reference TRBV11-2 and TRBJ2-7 provide the parts outside the CDR3, is EAGVAQSPRYKIIEKRQSVAFWCNPISGHATLYWYQQILGQGPKLLIQFQNNGVVDDSQLPKDRFSAERLKGVDSTLKIQPAKLEDSAVYLCASLDRGGVKYFGPGTRLTVT.

To note about this clonotype: The junction and the germline gene differ at one end; a read error may be behind it. The chain combines TRBV7-8 with TRBJ2-6; TRBD1 or TRBD2 may be the D gene (5 bases each). CDR1 is SGHVS, CDR2 FQNEAQ, per germline. CDR3 size: 18 residues. CDR3 loop: CASSLLGLDFSGAKVLTF. The CDR3, as DNA: TGTGCCAGCAGCTTATTAGGGTTGGACTTCTCTGGGGCCAAGGTCCTGACTTTC.

Regarding this clonotype: It is likely a read error, because the conserved phenylalanine at the end of the CDR3 is missing. The DNA is omitted, as the CDR3 cannot be located on it reliably, and the CDR3 follows TCRdb's listing. The chain is built from TRBV6-5 and TRBJ2-7. The CDR3 is 15 residues long, ends included. CDR1 and CDR2 from the germline V gene are MNHEY and SVGAGI. The CDR3 sequence is CASSYKNSSSYELYL.

The genes are TRBV6-1 and TRBJ2-7; D is unclear. The germline V and J ends were trimmed by 3 bases and 13 bases, with 22 bases remaining between them. The CDR3 has 14 residues. CDR1 and CDR2 (germline): MNHNS, SASEGT. CDR3 sequence: CASSDFGPPYKYYF. The DNA of the CDR3 is TGTGCCAGCAGTGACTTCGGGCCGCCCTACAAGTACTACTTC.

Comment on this clonotype: Given the absence of the conserved phenylalanine or tryptophan at the CDR3 end, a read error is likely. The rearrangement links TRBV4-3 to TRBJ2-2; 9 positions match TRBD2. The CDR3 sequence is 19 residues long. The germline CDR1 and CDR2 sequences are LGHNA and YSLEER. Here the CDR3 reads CASSVHAGGPRSNSGELFL. The CDR3 nucleotides are TGCGCCAGCAGCGTACATGCGGGAGGGCCCCGTTCGAACAGCGGGGAGCTGTTTCTT.

Concerning this clonotype: Because it lacks the conserved phenylalanine or tryptophan at the end, this CDR3 is likely a read error. V and J are TRBV11-2 and TRBJ2-7, with D unresolved. This CDR3 has 16 amino acids. Germline values: CDR1 SGHAT, CDR2 FQNNGV. CDR3: CTSSSYPGPYVYGQYL. The CDR3 DNA is TGTACCAGCAGCTCATATCCGGGTCCCTACGTCTACGGACAGTACTTA.

About this clonotype: An end of the junction differs from the germline gene, which may be a read error. The V and J genes are TRBV12-3 or TRBV12-4 and TRBJ2-2; possible D gene TRBD2, 5 bases. There are 15 residues in the CDR3. The CDR3 nucleotides are TGTGCCTGCAGCCCCCCTGTAGTGGTCACCGGGGAGCTATTTTTT. Its translation is CACSPPVVVTGELFF.

As regards this clonotype: Germline is not matched at one junction end, which may reflect a read error. The gene calls are TRBV12-3 or TRBV12-4 and TRBJ2-1, with D perhaps being TRBD1 or TRBD2 (5 bases each). CDR3 length equals 16 residues. This CDR3 reads CASRLGDGFSYNEQFF. In DNA, the CDR3 is TGCGCCAGCAGACTTGGGGACGGCTTCTCCTACAATGAGCAGTTCTTC.

A note on this clonotype: At one of its ends the junction is not consistent with the germline gene, which may arise from a read error. J is TRBJ1-6 and V is TRBV10-3; D is uncertain. The length of the CDR3 is 14 residues. The germline gives CDR1 ENHRY, CDR2 SYGVKD. The CDR3 DNA reads TGCGCCATCACCCGAACGCCCGATAATTCACTCCCCCACTTT. This encodes CAITRTPDNSLPHF.

Of note for this clonotype: One end of the junction is discordant with germline, which a read error may explain. V gene TRBV11-1 combines with J gene TRBJ2-7, with D unresolved. The germline gives CDR1 SGHAT, CDR2 FQDESV (reference sequence). CDR3 size: 11 residues. CDR3 DNA: TGTGCCTGCAGCTTCATTGGTTACGAGCACTTC. Translating gives CACSFIGYEHF.

This clonotype was found once. One end of the junction fails to match germline, which may point to a read error. This chain links TRBV28 with TRBJ2-1; D gene uncertain. The CDR3 has 20 amino acids. From germline, CDR1 is MDHEN and CDR2 SYDVKM. CDR3 nucleotides: TGTGCCAGCAGTTCTCCCTCTTCGGTTTTACCGGGTGGCAGCCCCAATGAGCAGATCTTC. Its translation: CASSSPSSVLPGGSPNEQIF. The full variable domain, rest sourced from reference TRBV28 and TRBJ2-1, is DVKVTQSSRYLVKRTGEKVFLECVQDMDHENMFWYRQDPGLGLRLIYFSYDVKMKEKGDIPEGYSVSREKKERFSLILESASTNQTSMYLCASSSPSSVLPGGSPNEQIFGPGTRLTVL.

The rearrangement joins TRBV11-2 to TRBJ2-5; D remains ambiguous. The CDR3 has 17 amino acids. Trimming left V 6 bases short and J 3 bases short, with 23 bases between. CDR1 and CDR2 (germline): SGHAT, FQNNGV. The CDR3 reads CASSPPGHGVGKETQYF. DNA for the CDR3: TGTGCCAGCAGTCCCCCTGGGCATGGAGTTGGGAAAGAGACCCAGTACTTC.

In this sample, this clonotype is medium-sized (0.01 to 0.1%). This chain links TRBV28 with TRBJ2-1, with D possibly matching TRBD2 (6 bases). Trimming took 5 bases from V and 1 from J, leaving 15 bases between them. The CDR3 length is 16 residues. Germline-derived CDR1 and CDR2 are MDHEN and SYDVKM. The CDR3 nucleotides are TGTGCCAGCAGTCCCATGAGCGGGCCATCCTACAATGAGCAGTTCTTC. Amino acid sequence: CASSPMSGPSYNEQFF.

This clonotype was recorded a few times. A junction end diverges from the germline sequence, so it may reflect a read error. The chain links TRBV5-4 to TRBJ2-2; a weak D match, TRBD1 (6 bases). Per the germline V gene, CDR1 is SGHNT and CDR2 is YYREEE (reference sequence). The CDR3 is made up of 15 amino acids. DNA for the CDR3: TGTGCCAGCAGCTTGGACAGGGAGAACATCGGGGAGCTGTCTTTT. It translates to CASSLDRENIGELSF.

The chain has TRBV7-8 and TRBJ2-2; 8 bases match TRBD2. The CDR3 is 15 residues long. The V gene's germline CDR1 is SGHVS and CDR2 FQNEAQ. This CDR3 reads CPTRRAGGVTGELFF. CDR3 in DNA: TGTCCCACTAGGAGGGCGGGAGGAGTCACCGGGGAGCTGTTTTTT.

On this clonotype: A read error is likely, as this CDR3 ends without the conserved phenylalanine or tryptophan. The V and J genes are TRBV6-2 or TRBV6-3 and TRBJ1-2, with D unresolved. Trimming left V 10 bases short and J 7 bases short, with 19 bases between. Germline CDR1 is MNHEY and CDR2 is SVGEGT. The CDR3 has 13 amino acids. The CDR3 DNA sequence: TGTGCCATCGGTCCTGACGACATTGGTGGCTACACCCTC. This gives the protein CAIGPDDIGGYTL.

Note on this clonotype: Sequence at one end of the junction differs from germline and may be a read error. This chain connects TRBV6-5 to TRBJ1-5, with D perhaps matching TRBD1 (5 bases). This CDR3 contains 13 residues. Germline V gives CDR1 MNHEY, CDR2 SVGAGI. The CDR3 loop reads CGSGNGTRQPQHF. The CDR3 DNA follows: TGTGGCAGCGGGAATGGGACCCGTCAGCCCCAGCATTTT.

The chain recombines TRBV29-1 with TRBJ2-7; 7 bases match TRBD2. The germline V gene has CDR1 SQVTM and CDR2 ANQGSEA. The CDR3 has 13 residues. V trimming: 5 bases; J trimming: 6 bases; junction bases outside the gene matches: 10. The CDR3 coding sequence is TGCAGCGTTAGACTGACGGGAGGACGCGAGCAGTACTTC. Translated: CSVRLTGGREQYF.

Regarding this clonotype: No conserved phenylalanine or tryptophan ends this CDR3, so it is likely a read error. The chain combines TRBV24-1 with TRBJ2-3, with D perhaps TRBD2 (5 bases). The V and J ends lost 3 bases and 9 bases respectively, with 15 bases between them. The CDR3 runs to 14 residues. Germline V lookup: CDR1 KGHDR, CDR2 SFDVKD. The CDR3 DNA is TGTGCCACCAGTGATGCTATCGGGATGGTGACGCAGTATCAT. It specifies CATSDAIGMVTQYH.

V gene TRBV7-3 combines with J gene TRBJ1-1, with unresolved D. V lost 5 bases, J lost 10 bases, and 17 bases lay in between. The germline gives CDR1 SGHTA, CDR2 FQGTGA. The CDR3 sequence is 13 residues long. The CDR3 is CASSPYLNIVAFF. The CDR3 DNA follows: TGTGCCAGCAGCCCCTATTTGAACATTGTAGCTTTCTTT.